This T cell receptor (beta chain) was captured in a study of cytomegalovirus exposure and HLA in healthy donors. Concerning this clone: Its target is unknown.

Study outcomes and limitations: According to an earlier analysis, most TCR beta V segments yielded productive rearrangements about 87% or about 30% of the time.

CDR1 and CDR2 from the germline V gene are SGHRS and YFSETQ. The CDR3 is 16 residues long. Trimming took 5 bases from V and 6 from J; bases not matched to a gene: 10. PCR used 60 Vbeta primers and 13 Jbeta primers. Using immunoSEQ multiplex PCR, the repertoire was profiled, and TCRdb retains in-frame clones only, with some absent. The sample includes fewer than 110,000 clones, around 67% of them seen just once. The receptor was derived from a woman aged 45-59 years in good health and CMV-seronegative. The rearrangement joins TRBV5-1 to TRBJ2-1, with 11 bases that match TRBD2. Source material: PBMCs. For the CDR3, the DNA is TGCGCCAGCAGTTTTATTAGCGGGGGGGCGTTCAATGAGCAGTTCTTC. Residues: CASSFISGGAFNEQFF.